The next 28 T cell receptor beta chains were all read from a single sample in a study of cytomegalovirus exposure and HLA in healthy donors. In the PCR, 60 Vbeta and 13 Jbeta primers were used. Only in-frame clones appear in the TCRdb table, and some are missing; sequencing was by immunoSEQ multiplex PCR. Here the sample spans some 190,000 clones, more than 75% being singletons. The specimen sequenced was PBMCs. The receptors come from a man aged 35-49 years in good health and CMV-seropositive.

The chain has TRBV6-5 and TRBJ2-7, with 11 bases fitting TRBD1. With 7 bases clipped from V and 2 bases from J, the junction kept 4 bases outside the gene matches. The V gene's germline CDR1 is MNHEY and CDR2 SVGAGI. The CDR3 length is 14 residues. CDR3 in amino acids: CASTEGQGAYEQYF. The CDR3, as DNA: TGTGCCAGCACCGAGGGACAGGGGGCCTACGAGCAGTACTTC.

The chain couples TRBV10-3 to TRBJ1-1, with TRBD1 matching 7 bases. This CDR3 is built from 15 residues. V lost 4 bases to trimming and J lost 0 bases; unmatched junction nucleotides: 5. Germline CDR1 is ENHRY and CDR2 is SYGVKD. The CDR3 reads CAISALQGMNTEAFF. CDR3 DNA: TGTGCCATCAGTGCCCTACAGGGGATGAACACTGAAGCTTTCTTT.

The CDR3: CASSYSTDTQYF. The CDR3 DNA follows: TGCGCCAGCAGCTACAGCACAGATACGCAGTATTTT. The V gene is TRBV10-1, the J gene TRBJ2-3; D ambiguous. CDR1 WNHNN and CDR2 SYGVQD come from the germline V gene (reference sequence). There are 12 residues in the CDR3. Trimming cost V 6 bases and J 0 bases, with 4 bases left between them.

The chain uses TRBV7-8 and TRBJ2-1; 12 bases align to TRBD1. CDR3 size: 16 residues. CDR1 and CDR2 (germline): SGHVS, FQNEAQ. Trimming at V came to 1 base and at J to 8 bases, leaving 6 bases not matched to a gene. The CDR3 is CASSLVPGQGAYEQFF. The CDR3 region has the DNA TGTGCCAGCAGCTTAGTTCCGGGACAGGGGGCCTATGAGCAGTTCTTC. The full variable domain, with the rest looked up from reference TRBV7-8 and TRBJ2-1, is GAGVSQSPRYKVAKRGQDVALRCDPISGHVSLFWYQQALGQGPEFLTYFQNEAQLDKSGLPSDRFFAERPEGSVSTLKIQRTQQEDSAVYLCASSLVPGQGAYEQFFGPGTRLTVL.

CDR3 DNA sequence: TGTGCCAGCAGCTCCGGGACAGGGTATTCACCCCTCCACTTT. Translating gives CASSSGTGYSPLHF. The V call is TRBV7-2, the J call TRBJ1-6; 9 positions match TRBD1. V lost 4 bases, J lost 8 bases, and 3 bases stayed unmatched. CDR1 SGHTA and CDR2 FQGNSA come from the germline V gene. The CDR3 contains 14 residues.

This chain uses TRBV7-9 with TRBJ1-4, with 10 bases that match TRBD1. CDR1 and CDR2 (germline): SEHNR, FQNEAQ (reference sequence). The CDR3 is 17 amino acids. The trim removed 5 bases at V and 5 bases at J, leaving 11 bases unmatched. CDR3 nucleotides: TGTGCCAGCAGCCCAGAGACAGGGGGCTTTGGGAATGAAAAACTGTTTTTT. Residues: CASSPETGGFGNEKLFF.

As DNA, the CDR3 is TGTGCCAGCAGCCCAGGGGGGAAGATCTACGAGCAGTACTTC. This codes for CASSPGGKIYEQYF. The genes are TRBV4-2 and TRBJ2-7, with a tentative D call TRBD1 (7 bases). The CDR3 sequence is 14 residues long. V was shortened by 4 bases and J by 3 bases, with 13 bases between the two germline ends. Germline lookup yields CDR1 LGHNA and CDR2 YNFKEQ.

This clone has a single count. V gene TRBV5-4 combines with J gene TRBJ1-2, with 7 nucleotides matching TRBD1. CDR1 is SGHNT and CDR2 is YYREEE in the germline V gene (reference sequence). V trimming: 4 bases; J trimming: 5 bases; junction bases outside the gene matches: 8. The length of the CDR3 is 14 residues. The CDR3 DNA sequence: TGTGCCAGCAGCCTCCCAGGGGGACGGTATGGCTACACCTTC. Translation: CASSLPGGRYGYTF.

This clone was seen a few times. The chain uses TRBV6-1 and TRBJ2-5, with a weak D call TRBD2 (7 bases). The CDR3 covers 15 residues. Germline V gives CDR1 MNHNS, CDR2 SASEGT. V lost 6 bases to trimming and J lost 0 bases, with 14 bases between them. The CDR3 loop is CASRRGGDNQETQYF. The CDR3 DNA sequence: TGTGCCAGCAGACGGGGAGGGGACAACCAAGAGACCCAGTACTTC.

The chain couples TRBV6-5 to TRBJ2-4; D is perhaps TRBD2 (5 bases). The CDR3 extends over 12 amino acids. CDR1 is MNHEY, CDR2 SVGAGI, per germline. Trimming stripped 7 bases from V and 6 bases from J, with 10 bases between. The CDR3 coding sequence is TGTGCCAGCATGGGCGAGGGAAACATTCAGTACTTC. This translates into CASMGEGNIQYF.

The CDR3 loop reads CASSRGGGENTIYF. DNA for the CDR3: TGCGCCAGCAGCCGCGGCGGGGGCGAAAACACCATATATTTT. The J gene is TRBJ1-3, the V gene TRBV5-1; weak D call: TRBD1 (6 bases). Germline loops: CDR1 SGHRS, CDR2 YFSETQ. Deletions cut 4 bases from V and 6 bases from J, with 14 bases between. The CDR3 covers 14 residues.

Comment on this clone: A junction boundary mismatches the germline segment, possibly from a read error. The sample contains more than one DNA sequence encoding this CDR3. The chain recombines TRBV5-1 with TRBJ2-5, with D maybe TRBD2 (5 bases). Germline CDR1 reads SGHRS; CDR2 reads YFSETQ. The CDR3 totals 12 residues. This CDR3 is CASSLGRETQYF. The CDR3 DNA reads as TGTGCCAGCAGCTTAGGGAGAGAGACCCAGTACTTC.

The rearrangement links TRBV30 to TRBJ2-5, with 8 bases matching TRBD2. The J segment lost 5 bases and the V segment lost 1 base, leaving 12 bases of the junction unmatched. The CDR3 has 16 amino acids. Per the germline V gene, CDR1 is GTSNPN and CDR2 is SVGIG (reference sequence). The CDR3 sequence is CAWSGPLAARRETQYF. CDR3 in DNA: TGTGCCTGGAGTGGACCACTAGCGGCTCGGCGGGAGACCCAGTACTTC.

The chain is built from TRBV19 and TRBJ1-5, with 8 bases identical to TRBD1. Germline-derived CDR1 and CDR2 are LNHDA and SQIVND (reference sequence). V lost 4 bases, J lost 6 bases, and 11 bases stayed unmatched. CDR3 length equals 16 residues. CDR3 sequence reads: CASSTAGQGTTQPQHF. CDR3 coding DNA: TGTGCCAGTAGTACAGCCGGACAGGGTACAACTCAGCCCCAGCATTTT.

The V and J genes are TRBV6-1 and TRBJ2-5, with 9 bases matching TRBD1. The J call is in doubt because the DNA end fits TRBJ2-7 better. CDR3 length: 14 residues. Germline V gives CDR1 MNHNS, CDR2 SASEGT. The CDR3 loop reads CASRPRTGAYEQYF. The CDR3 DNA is TGTGCCAGCAGACCCAGGACAGGGGCGTACGAGCAGTACTTC.

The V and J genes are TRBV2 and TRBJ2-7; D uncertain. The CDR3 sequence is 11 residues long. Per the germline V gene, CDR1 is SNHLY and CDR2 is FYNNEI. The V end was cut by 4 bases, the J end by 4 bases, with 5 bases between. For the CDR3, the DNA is TGTGCCAGCAGTGGAGTATACGAGCAGTACTTC. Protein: CASSGVYEQYF.

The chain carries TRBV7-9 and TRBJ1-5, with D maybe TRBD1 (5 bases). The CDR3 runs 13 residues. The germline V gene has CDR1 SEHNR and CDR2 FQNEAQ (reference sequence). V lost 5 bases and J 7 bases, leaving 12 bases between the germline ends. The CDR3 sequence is CASSPPGGQPQHF. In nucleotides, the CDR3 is TGTGCCAGCAGCCCCCCGGGGGGGCAGCCCCAGCATTTT.

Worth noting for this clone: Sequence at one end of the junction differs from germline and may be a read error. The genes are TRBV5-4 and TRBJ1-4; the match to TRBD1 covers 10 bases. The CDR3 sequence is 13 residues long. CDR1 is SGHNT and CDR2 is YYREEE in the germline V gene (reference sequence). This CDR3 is CASSRDRGNPYRF. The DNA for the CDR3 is TGTGCCAGCAGCCGGGACAGGGGCAACCCGTATAGATTT.

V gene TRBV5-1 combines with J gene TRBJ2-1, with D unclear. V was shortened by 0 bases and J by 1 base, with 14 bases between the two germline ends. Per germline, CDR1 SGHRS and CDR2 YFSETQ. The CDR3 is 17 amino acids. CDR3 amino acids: CASSLVVTAGSYNEQFF. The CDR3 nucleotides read TGCGCCAGCAGCTTGGTTGTAACGGCAGGTTCCTACAATGAGCAGTTCTTC.

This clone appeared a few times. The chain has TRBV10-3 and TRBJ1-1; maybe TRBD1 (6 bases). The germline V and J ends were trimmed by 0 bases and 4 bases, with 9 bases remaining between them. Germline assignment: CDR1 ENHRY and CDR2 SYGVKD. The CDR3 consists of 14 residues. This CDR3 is CAISESSRGTEAFF. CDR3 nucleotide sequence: TGTGCCATCAGTGAGTCGTCCAGGGGCACTGAAGCTTTCTTT.

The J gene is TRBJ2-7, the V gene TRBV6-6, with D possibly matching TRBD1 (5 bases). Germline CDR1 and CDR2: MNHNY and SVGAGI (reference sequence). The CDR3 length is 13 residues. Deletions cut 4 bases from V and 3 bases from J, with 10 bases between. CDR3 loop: CASSSGHLYEQYF. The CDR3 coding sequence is TGTGCCAGCAGTTCAGGACATCTCTACGAGCAGTACTTC.

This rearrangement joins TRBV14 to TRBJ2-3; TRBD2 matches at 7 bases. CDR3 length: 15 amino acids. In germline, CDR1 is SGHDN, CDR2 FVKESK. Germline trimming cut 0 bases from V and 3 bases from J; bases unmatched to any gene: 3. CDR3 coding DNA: TGTGCCAGCAGCCAAGACCCTAGCGGAACAGATACGCAGTATTTT. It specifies CASSQDPSGTDTQYF.

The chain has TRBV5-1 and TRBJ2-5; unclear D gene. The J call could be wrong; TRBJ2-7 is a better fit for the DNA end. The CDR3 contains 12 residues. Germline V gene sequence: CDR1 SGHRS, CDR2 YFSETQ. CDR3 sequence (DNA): TGCGCCAGCAGCCTTAGCTCCTACGAGCAGTACTTC. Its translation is CASSLSSYEQYF.

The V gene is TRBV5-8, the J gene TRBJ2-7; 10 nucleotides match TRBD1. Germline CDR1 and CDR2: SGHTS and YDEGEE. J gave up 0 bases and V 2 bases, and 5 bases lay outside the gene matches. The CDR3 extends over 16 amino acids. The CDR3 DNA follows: TGTGCCAGCAGCTTACCGGGACAGGGGTCCTCCTACGAGCAGTACTTC. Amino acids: CASSLPGQGSSYEQYF.

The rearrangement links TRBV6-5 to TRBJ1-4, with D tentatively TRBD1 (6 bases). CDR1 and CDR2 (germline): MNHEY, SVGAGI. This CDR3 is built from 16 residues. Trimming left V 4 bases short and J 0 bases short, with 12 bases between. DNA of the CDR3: TGTGCCAGCAGTTTCGATACAGGGCCAACTAATGAAAAACTGTTTTTT. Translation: CASSFDTGPTNEKLFF.

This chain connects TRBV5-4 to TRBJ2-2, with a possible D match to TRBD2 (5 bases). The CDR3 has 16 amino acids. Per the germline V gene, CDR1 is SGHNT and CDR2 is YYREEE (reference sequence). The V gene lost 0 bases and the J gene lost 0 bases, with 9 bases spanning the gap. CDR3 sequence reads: CASSLELVPNTGELFF. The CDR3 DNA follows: TGTGCCAGCAGCTTGGAACTAGTCCCGAACACCGGGGAGCTGTTTTTT.

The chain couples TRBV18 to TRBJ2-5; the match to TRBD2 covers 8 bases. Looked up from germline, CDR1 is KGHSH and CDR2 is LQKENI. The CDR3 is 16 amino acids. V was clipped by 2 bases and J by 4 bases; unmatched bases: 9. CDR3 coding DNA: TGTGCCAGCTCACCAAAGGGACTAGTCCTACGAGAGACCCAGTACTTC. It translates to CASSPKGLVLRETQYF.

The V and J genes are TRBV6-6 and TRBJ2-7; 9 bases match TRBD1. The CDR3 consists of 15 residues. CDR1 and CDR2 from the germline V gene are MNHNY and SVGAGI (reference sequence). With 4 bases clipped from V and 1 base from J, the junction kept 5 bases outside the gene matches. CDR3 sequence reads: CASSLPGTGSYEQYF. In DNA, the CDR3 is TGTGCCAGCAGTTTACCCGGGACAGGGTCCTACGAGCAGTACTTC.